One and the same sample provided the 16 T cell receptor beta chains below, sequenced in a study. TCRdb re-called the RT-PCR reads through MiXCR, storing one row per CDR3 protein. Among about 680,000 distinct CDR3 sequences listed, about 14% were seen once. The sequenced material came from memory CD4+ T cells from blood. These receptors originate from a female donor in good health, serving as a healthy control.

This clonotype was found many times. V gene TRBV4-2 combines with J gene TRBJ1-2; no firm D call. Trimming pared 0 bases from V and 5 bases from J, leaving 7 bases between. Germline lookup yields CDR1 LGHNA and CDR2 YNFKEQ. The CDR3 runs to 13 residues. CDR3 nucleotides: TGTGCCAGCAGCCAAGATGGACGATATGGCTACACCTTC. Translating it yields CASSQDGRYGYTF.

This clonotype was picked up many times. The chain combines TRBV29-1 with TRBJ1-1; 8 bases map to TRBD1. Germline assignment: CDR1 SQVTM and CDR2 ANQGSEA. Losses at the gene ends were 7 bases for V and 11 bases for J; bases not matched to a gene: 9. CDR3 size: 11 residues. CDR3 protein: CSAMDREVAFF. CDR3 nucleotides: TGCAGCGCCATGGACAGGGAGGTTGCTTTCTTT.

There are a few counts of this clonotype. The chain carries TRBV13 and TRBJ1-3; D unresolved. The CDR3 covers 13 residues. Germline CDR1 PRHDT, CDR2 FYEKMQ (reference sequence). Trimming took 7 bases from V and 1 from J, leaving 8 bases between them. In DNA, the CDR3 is TGTGCCAGCAAGCGTCGGTCTGGAAACACCATATATTTT. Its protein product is CASKRRSGNTIYF.

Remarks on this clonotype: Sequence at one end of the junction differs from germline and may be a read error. CDR3 sequence: CAISESGRGDSPLHF. The CDR3 coding sequence is TGTGCCATCAGCGAGTCTGGGAGGGGGGATTCACCCCTCCACTTT. The V gene is TRBV10-3, the J gene TRBJ1-6; weak D call: TRBD1 (6 bases). The CDR3 sequence is 15 residues long. The germline CDR1 and CDR2 sequences are ENHRY and SYGVKD.

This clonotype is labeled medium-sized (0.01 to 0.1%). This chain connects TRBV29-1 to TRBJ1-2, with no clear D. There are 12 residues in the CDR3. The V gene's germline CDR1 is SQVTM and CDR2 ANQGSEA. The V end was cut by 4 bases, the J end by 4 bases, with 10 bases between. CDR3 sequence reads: CSVVDSGYGYTF. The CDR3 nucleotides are TGCAGCGTTGTGGACTCAGGCTATGGCTACACCTTC.

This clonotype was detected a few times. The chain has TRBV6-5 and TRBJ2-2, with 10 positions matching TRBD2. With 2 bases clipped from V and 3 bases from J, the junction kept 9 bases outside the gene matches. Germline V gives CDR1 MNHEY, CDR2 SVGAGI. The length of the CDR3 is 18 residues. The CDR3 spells CASSYEAGGPVDTGELFF. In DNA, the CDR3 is TGTGCCAGCAGTTACGAAGCGGGAGGGCCCGTGGACACCGGGGAGCTGTTTTTT.

CDR3 nucleotides: TGCGCCAGCAGCCACGGACAGAACTACGAGCAGTACTTC. Its translation is CASSHGQNYEQYF. The chain carries TRBV4-3 and TRBJ2-7; perhaps TRBD1 as D (6 bases). V lost 3 bases and J lost 3, with 9 bases in between. CDR3 length equals 13 residues. CDR1 and CDR2 (germline): LGHNA, YSLEER.

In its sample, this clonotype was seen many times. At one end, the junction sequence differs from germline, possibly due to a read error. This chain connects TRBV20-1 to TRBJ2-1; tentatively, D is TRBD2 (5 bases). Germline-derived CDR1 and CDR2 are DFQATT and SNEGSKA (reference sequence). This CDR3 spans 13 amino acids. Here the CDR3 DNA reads TGCAGTGCCAGAGGGTCTCCCTACAATGAGCAGTTCTTC. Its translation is CSARGSPYNEQFF.

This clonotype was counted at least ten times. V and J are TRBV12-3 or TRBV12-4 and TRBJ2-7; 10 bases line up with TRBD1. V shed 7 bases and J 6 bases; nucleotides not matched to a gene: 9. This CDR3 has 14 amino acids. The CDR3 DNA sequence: TGTGCCAGCACCAAGACAGGGGGCATTGGCGAGCAGTACTTC. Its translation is CASTKTGGIGEQYF.

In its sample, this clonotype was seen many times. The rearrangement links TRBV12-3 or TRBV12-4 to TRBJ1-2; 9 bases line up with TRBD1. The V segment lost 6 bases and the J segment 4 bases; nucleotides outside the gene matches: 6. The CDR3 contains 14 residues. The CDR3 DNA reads TGTGCCAGCAGGATAACAGGGGGCGCCTATGGCTACACCTTC. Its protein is CASRITGGAYGYTF.

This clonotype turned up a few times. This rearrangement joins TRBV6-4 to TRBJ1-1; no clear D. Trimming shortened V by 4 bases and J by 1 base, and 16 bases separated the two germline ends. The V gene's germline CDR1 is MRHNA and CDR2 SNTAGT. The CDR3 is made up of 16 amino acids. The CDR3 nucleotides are TGTGCCAGCAGTGGGCAAATCGGCAGGCAGAACACTGAAGCTTTCTTT. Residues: CASSGQIGRQNTEAFF.

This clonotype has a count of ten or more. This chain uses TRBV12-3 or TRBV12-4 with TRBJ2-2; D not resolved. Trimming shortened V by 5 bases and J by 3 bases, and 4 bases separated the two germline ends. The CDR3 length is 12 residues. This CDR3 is CASSEYTGELFF. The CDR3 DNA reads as TGTGCCAGCAGTGAGTACACCGGGGAGCTGTTTTTT.

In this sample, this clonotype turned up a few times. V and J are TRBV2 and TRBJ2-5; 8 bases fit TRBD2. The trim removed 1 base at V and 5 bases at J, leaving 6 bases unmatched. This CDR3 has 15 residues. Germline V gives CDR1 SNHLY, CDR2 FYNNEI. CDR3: CASSEVGGAGETQYF. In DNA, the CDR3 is TGTGCCAGCAGTGAAGTCGGGGGGGCAGGGGAGACCCAGTACTTC.

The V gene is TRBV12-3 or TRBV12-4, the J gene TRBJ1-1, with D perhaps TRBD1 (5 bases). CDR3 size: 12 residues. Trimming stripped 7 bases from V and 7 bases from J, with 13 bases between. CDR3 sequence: CASTPGTVEAFF. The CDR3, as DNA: TGTGCCAGCACTCCCGGGACCGTTGAAGCTTTCTTT.

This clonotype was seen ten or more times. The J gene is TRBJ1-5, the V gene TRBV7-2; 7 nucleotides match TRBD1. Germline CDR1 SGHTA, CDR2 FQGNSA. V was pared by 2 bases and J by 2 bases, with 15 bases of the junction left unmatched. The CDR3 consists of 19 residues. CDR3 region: CASSLPGQKRQTRNQPQHF. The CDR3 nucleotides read TGTGCCAGCAGCTTACCGGGACAGAAGCGACAAACCCGCAATCAGCCCCAGCATTTT. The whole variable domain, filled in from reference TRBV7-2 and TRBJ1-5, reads GAGVSQSPSNKVTEKGKDVELRCDPISGHTALYWYRQSLGQGLEFLIYFQGNSAPDKSGLPSDRFSAERTGGSVSTLTIQRTQQEDSAVYLCASSLPGQKRQTRNQPQHFGDGTRLSIL.

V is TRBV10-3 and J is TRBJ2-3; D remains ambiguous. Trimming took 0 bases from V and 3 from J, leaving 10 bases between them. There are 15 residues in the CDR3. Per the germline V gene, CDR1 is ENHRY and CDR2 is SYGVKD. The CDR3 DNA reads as TGTGCCATCAGTGAGTCATACTCTGAGACAGATACGCAGTATTTT. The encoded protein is CAISESYSETDTQYF.